These 14 T cell receptor beta chains were sequenced from one sample in a study of T cell responses to AZD1222 COVID-19 vaccine. TCRdb's table, derived via immunoSEQ multiplex PCR, lists solely in-frame clones and lacks some. The profile shows some 180,000 clones, about 93% of them singletons. Sequenced material: peripheral blood, taken 28 days after the second AZD1222 dose. The receptors were gathered from an adult who received the AZD1222 COVID-19 vaccine.

In its sample, this clone was seen once. CDR3 in DNA: TGTGCCAGCAAATCGTCCCAGAGCTCTGGAAACACCATATATTTT. Its translation is CASKSSQSSGNTIYF. The chain links TRBV2 to TRBJ1-3; no clear D. The CDR3 is made up of 15 amino acids. The ends were cut back, 7 bases at V and 0 bases at J, with 13 bases in the middle. CDR1 is SNHLY and CDR2 is FYNNEI in the germline V gene.

The chain joins TRBV5-4 to TRBJ1-6, with D possibly matching TRBD1 (5 bases). Germline V gene lookup returns CDR1 SGHNT and CDR2 YYREEE (reference sequence). V was clipped by 4 bases and J by 4 bases, with 9 bases between them. This CDR3 comprises 14 residues. CDR3 residues: CASSRDGYNSPLHF. The DNA for the CDR3 is TGTGCCAGCAGCCGGGACGGATATAATTCACCCCTCCACTTT.

The chain links TRBV5-6 to TRBJ2-7; TRBD1 matches 7 bases. Trimming cost V 4 bases and J 0 bases; bases outside gene matches: 4. Per the germline V gene, CDR1 is SGHDT and CDR2 is YYEEEE. This CDR3 comprises 14 residues. DNA of the CDR3: TGTGCCAGCAGCCCACAGGGGCCCTCCTACGAGCAGTACTTC. Amino acids: CASSPQGPSYEQYF. Full variable domain (remainder filled in from reference TRBV5-6 and TRBJ2-7): DAGVTQSPTHLIKTRGQQVTLRCSPKSGHDTVSWYQQALGQGPQFIFQYYEEEERQRGNFPDRFSGHQFPNYSSELNVNALLLGDSALYLCASSPQGPSYEQYFGPGTRLTVT.

The rearrangement joins TRBV12-3 or TRBV12-4 to TRBJ1-2; no firm D call. V was shortened by 5 bases and J by 4 bases, with 11 bases between the two germline ends. The CDR3 extends over 13 amino acids. The CDR3 DNA sequence: TGTGCCAGCAGTGCCGACGGCCCCTATGGCTACACCTTC. It encodes CASSADGPYGYTF.

This clone was counted a single time. The chain combines TRBV12-3 or TRBV12-4 with TRBJ1-2, with a possible D match to TRBD1 (6 bases). The CDR3 runs 12 residues. Trimming removed 4 bases at V and 7 bases at J, with 10 bases between. CDR3 sequence reads: CASSSGVAGYTF. The DNA of the CDR3 is TGTGCCAGCAGTTCAGGGGTGGCTGGCTACACCTTC.

CDR3 sequence reads: CASRRTGTFTEAFF. The CDR3 region has the DNA TGTGCCAGCAGGAGGACAGGGACTTTCACTGAAGCTTTCTTT. The V and J genes are TRBV6-5 and TRBJ1-1; TRBD1 aligns across 8 bases. Germline values: CDR1 MNHEY, CDR2 SVGAGI. The CDR3 loop spans 14 amino acids. The junction had 7 bases not matched to a gene; V was cut back by 6 bases and J by 4 bases.

The chain has TRBV6-5 and TRBJ1-1, with D perhaps TRBD1 (5 bases). The V gene lost 5 bases and the J gene lost 5 bases, with 12 bases spanning the gap. CDR1 and CDR2 (germline): MNHEY, SVGAGI. This CDR3 spans 13 amino acids. CDR3 loop: CASSQGVWTEAFF. CDR3 nucleotides: TGTGCCAGCAGTCAGGGCGTGTGGACTGAAGCTTTCTTT.

The V and J genes are TRBV9 and TRBJ1-4; perhaps TRBD1 as D (6 bases). The germline V gene encodes CDR1 SGDLS and CDR2 YYNGEE. Trimming took 0 bases from V and 2 from J, leaving 11 bases between them. This CDR3 is built from 16 residues. For the CDR3, the DNA is TGTGCCAGCAGCGTAGGCGGGGGGCGGACTAATGAAAAACTGTTTTTT. Residues: CASSVGGGRTNEKLFF.

The chain recombines TRBV6-1 with TRBJ1-6, with a possible D match to TRBD1 (6 bases). In germline, CDR1 is MNHNS, CDR2 SASEGT. Deletions cut 1 base from V and 16 bases from J, with 8 bases between. The CDR3 consists of 11 residues. CDR3 protein: CASSEGGALHF. CDR3 nucleotides: TGTGCCAGCAGTGAAGGGGGGGCTCTCCACTTT.

This rearrangement joins TRBV4-3 to TRBJ2-4; D not resolved. Per the germline V gene, CDR1 is LGHNA and CDR2 is YSLEER. The CDR3 runs 15 residues. The ends were cut back, 1 base at V and 0 bases at J, with 7 bases in the middle. The CDR3 DNA reads as TGCGCCAGCAGCCAAGGTGGGGTAGCCAAAAACATTCAGTACTTC. Protein product: CASSQGGVAKNIQYF.

CDR3 loop: CASSSDSSNQPQHF. The CDR3 nucleotides are TGTGCCAGCAGTTCGGACAGTAGCAATCAGCCCCAGCATTTT. The J gene is TRBJ1-5, the V gene TRBV6-5, with a weak D call TRBD1 (6 bases). The CDR3 extends over 14 amino acids. With 4 bases removed from V and 0 bases from J, the gap between germline ends came to 7 bases. The V gene's germline CDR1 is MNHEY and CDR2 SVGAGI.

This chain links TRBV3-1 (or the pseudogene TRBV3-2) with TRBJ1-4; possible D gene TRBD1, 6 bases. Germline V gives CDR1 LGHDT, CDR2 YNNKEL (reference sequence). The CDR3 is 16 residues long. V lost 0 bases and J lost 7, with 15 bases in between. The CDR3 loop is CASSQDRGEGSEKLFF. CDR3 in DNA: TGTGCCAGCAGCCAAGATAGGGGGGAAGGAAGTGAAAAACTGTTTTTT.

This rearrangement joins TRBV24-1 to TRBJ2-7; D gene unclear. Trimming took 9 bases from V and 6 from J, leaving 11 bases between them. The CDR3 runs 11 residues. The germline CDR1 and CDR2 sequences are KGHDR and SFDVKD. The CDR3 here is CATGVGSEQYF. As DNA, the CDR3 is TGTGCCACCGGCGTGGGGTCCGAGCAGTACTTC.

This rearrangement joins TRBV6-4 to TRBJ2-7; TRBD2 matches at 13 bases. CDR3 length equals 17 residues. The germline gives CDR1 MRHNA, CDR2 SNTAGT. Trimming removed 10 bases from V and 1 base from J; junction bases left unmatched: 13. The CDR3 region has the DNA TGTGCCATGGGGACTGGACTAGCGGGAGAGTCGTCCTACGAGCAGTACTTC. Its protein is CAMGTGLAGESSYEQYF.